This T cell receptor beta chain comes out of a study of CD8+ T cells in alopecia areata. General study results and limits: Normal-skin resident alphabeta T cells also appear among scalp sample sequences. Among the top 100, expanded CD8+ clones, as well as scalp clonality, were significantly decreased by tofacitinib. Patients shared TCRs less clearly than mice did, possibly owing to HLA.

This CDR3 region has 17 residues. The V end lost 2 bases, the J end lost 0 bases, and 14 bases lay between the germline ends. Germline V lookup: CDR1 SGDLS, CDR2 YYNGEE. In each case, RNA was isolated and then reverse transcribed into cDNA as the sequencing template. Assay used: immunoSEQ multiplex PCR; TCRdb lists only in-frame clones, some missing. The sample carries 130,000 to 150,000 clones, approximately 80% recorded once. As to treatment: oral pan-JAK inhibitor, 5-10 mg twice daily. As regards this clone: Antigen: not known.

Sequencing was performed on CD8+ T cells sorted from blood, taken at week 4, from a patient treated with tofacitinib. The sequence came from a human donor with alopecia areata. The chain recombines TRBV9 with TRBJ2-2; a possible D gene is TRBD1 (6 bases). The CDR3 region is CASSVAPGHPNTGELFF. DNA of the CDR3: TGTGCCAGCAGCGTTGCTCCGGGACACCCGAACACCGGGGAGCTGTTTTTT.